Below, 31 T cell receptor beta chains from the same sample are listed, as sequenced in a study of T cells in Graves' hyperthyroidism and ophthalmopathy. TCR beta CDR3 regions were amplified from RNA. The TCR CDR3 first-round RT-PCR relied on the HTBI primer set. TCRdb reanalysed the multiplex PCR reads using MiXCR and keeps one entry per CDR3 protein. Here the sample spans about 480,000 distinct CDR3 sequences, approximately 14% being singletons. The sample taken for sequencing was blood. These receptors were obtained from a woman aged 18-30 years with Graves' hyperthyroidism.

This clonotype showed up many times. The chain carries TRBV12-5 and TRBJ1-1; 8 bases line up with TRBD1. There are 15 residues in the CDR3. V dropped 2 bases and J dropped 4; count of bases not matched to a gene: 6. Germline assignment: CDR1 LGHNT and CDR2 FRNRAP. The chain's CDR3 is CASGLNAGGFTEAFF. CDR3 DNA sequence: TGTGCTAGTGGTTTGAACGCAGGGGGCTTCACTGAAGCTTTCTTT.

This clonotype was seen ten or more times. This sequence joins TRBV27 and TRBJ1-1; possibly TRBD1 for D (6 bases). With 7 bases removed from V and 4 bases from J, the gap between germline ends came to 13 bases. Germline lookup yields CDR1 MNHEY and CDR2 SMNVEV (reference sequence). CDR3 length equals 13 residues. The CDR3 DNA reads as TGTGCCAGCAAAAGGGGGATGGTCACTGAAGCTTTCTTT. This translates into CASKRGMVTEAFF.

This clonotype was seen at least ten times. V gene TRBV7-3 combines with J gene TRBJ2-1; 7 bases align to TRBD2. CDR1 is SGHTA and CDR2 is FQGTGA in the germline V gene. The J segment lost 5 bases and the V segment lost 2 bases, leaving 6 bases of the junction unmatched. The CDR3 is 15 amino acids. The CDR3 spells CASSLAGRADNEQFF. DNA for the CDR3: TGTGCCAGCAGCTTAGCAGGGAGGGCGGACAATGAGCAGTTCTTC.

Many counts were recorded for this clonotype. CDR3 residues: CASRTGGEGYTQYF. The CDR3 DNA follows: TGTGCCAGCAGAACGGGGGGGGAGGGATATACGCAGTATTTT. The chain links TRBV12-3 or TRBV12-4 to TRBJ2-3, with 8 positions matching TRBD2. With 6 bases clipped from V and 7 bases from J, the junction kept 9 bases outside the gene matches. The CDR3 consists of 14 residues.

The V gene is TRBV18, the J gene TRBJ1-2; D gene uncertain. The CDR3 is made up of 15 amino acids. Germline-derived CDR1 and CDR2 are KGHSH and LQKENI. Deletions cut 2 bases from V and 2 bases from J, with 12 bases between. CDR3 DNA sequence: TGTGCCAGCTCACCATTGGAGGGAGGAAACTATGGCTACACCTTC. Amino acid sequence: CASSPLEGGNYGYTF.

This clonotype was seen at least ten times. The chain joins TRBV6-1 to TRBJ2-1; perhaps TRBD2 as D (6 bases). The germline V and J ends were trimmed by 3 bases and 4 bases, with 13 bases remaining between them. The CDR3 is 15 amino acids. The germline V gene has CDR1 MNHNS and CDR2 SASEGT. Written as DNA, the CDR3 is TGTGCCAGCAGTGACCGGGGTAGCGGTTACAATGAGCAGTTCTTC. It is translated as CASSDRGSGYNEQFF.

This chain links TRBV7-2 with TRBJ2-5, with 14 positions matching TRBD2. The CDR3 contains 17 residues. The ends lost 8 bases at V and 5 bases at J; junction bases unmatched: 13. Germline CDR1 SGHTA, CDR2 FQGNSA. CDR3: CASVWGLAGAGGETQYF. The CDR3 bases are TGTGCCAGCGTATGGGGACTAGCGGGAGCAGGGGGTGAGACCCAGTACTTC.

This clonotype was seen more than once but under ten times. This chain uses TRBV19 with TRBJ1-5; D is possibly TRBD1 (6 bases). The CDR3 sequence is 14 residues long. V dropped 5 bases and J dropped 3 bases, with 11 bases sitting between them. Germline CDR1 reads LNHDA; CDR2 reads SQIVND (reference sequence). As DNA, the CDR3 is TGTGCCAGTAGTCAGGGGCCCACCAATCAGCCCCAGCATTTT. It specifies CASSQGPTNQPQHF.

This chain links TRBV6-5 with TRBJ1-5; D unresolved. The CDR3 runs 13 residues. The germline V gene encodes CDR1 MNHEY and CDR2 SVGAGI. The V gene lost 2 bases and the J gene lost 4 bases, with 6 bases spanning the gap. DNA of the CDR3: TGTGCCAGCAGTTACGGAGCTAATCAGCCCCAGCATTTT. It codes for CASSYGANQPQHF.

The count of this clonotype is one. V and J are TRBV15 and TRBJ1-4; tentatively, D is TRBD1 (5 bases). In germline, CDR1 is LNHNV, CDR2 YYDKDF (reference sequence). The CDR3 loop spans 14 amino acids. The ends were cut back, 8 bases at V and 5 bases at J, with 15 bases in the middle. The chain's CDR3 is CATWRDRRNEKLFF. The CDR3 DNA follows: TGTGCCACCTGGAGGGACCGTCGGAATGAAAAACTGTTTTTT.

This clonotype was observed many times. The chain joins TRBV5-1 to TRBJ2-1, with TRBD2 matching over 10 bases. Germline V gives CDR1 SGHRS, CDR2 YFSETQ. The CDR3 extends over 16 amino acids. V dropped 4 bases and J dropped 6; count of bases not matched to a gene: 10. CDR3 loop: CASSNTIAGGSNEQFF. CDR3 nucleotides: TGCGCCAGCAGCAACACAATAGCGGGAGGATCCAATGAGCAGTTCTTC.

The chain couples TRBV11-2 to TRBJ1-5; D is ambiguous. CDR3 length: 13 amino acids. Trimming stripped 1 base from V and 14 bases from J, with 15 bases between. Germline values: CDR1 SGHAT, CDR2 FQNNGV. CDR3 in amino acids: CASSLGYGESEHF. In DNA form, the CDR3 reads TGTGCCAGCAGCTTAGGATATGGGGAGTCAGAGCATTTT.

This clonotype occurred many times. The V and J genes are TRBV12-3 or TRBV12-4 and TRBJ2-3; 7 nucleotides match TRBD1. The V segment lost 3 bases and the J segment 6 bases; nucleotides outside the gene matches: 9. CDR3 length equals 15 residues. CDR3 residues: CASSFPLTGEDTQYF. Here the CDR3 DNA reads TGTGCCAGCAGTTTCCCCCTCACAGGGGAGGATACGCAGTATTTT.

This clonotype was seen repeatedly, ten times or more. The chain recombines TRBV2 with TRBJ2-7; the D gene is possibly TRBD2 (6 bases). This CDR3 is built from 14 residues. The germline gives CDR1 SNHLY, CDR2 FYNNEI. Trimming removed 3 bases at V and 0 bases at J, with 9 bases between. CDR3 residues: CASSEAGISYEQYF. In DNA, the CDR3 is TGTGCCAGCAGTGAGGCGGGAATCTCCTACGAGCAGTACTTC.

This clonotype was found many times. The chain is built from TRBV12-3 or TRBV12-4 and TRBJ2-7; no firm D call. V was pared by 5 bases and J by 3 bases, with 11 bases between. This CDR3 spans 13 amino acids. The CDR3 DNA reads as TGTGCCAGCAGTCCCCCCAGTCGCTACGAGCAGTACTTC. Its protein product is CASSPPSRYEQYF.

This clonotype was counted ten times or more. This chain uses TRBV20-1 with TRBJ2-1; D gene uncertain. This CDR3 contains 13 residues. The germline V gene has CDR1 DFQATT and CDR2 SNEGSKA (reference sequence). V gave up 5 bases and J gave up 6 bases, with 14 bases separating them. The CDR3 reads CSADDQAFNEQFF. The CDR3 coding sequence is TGCAGTGCTGACGACCAGGCGTTCAATGAGCAGTTCTTC.

This clonotype was counted many times. The genes are TRBV20-1 and TRBJ2-1; 11 positions match TRBD2. The germline gives CDR1 DFQATT, CDR2 SNEGSKA (reference sequence). The CDR3 consists of 14 residues. Germline trimming cut 5 bases from V and 3 bases from J; bases unmatched to any gene: 3. In DNA, the CDR3 is TGCAGTGCTCTAGCGGGAGGTGGCTACAATGAGCAGTTCTTC. Amino acid sequence: CSALAGGGYNEQFF.

The V gene is TRBV5-1, the J gene TRBJ1-5; no clear D gene. The CDR3 spans 15 residues. From germline, CDR1 is SGHRS and CDR2 YFSETQ. Trimming removed 1 base from V and 4 bases from J, with 12 bases in between. CDR3: CASSLSTEENQPQHF. In DNA, the CDR3 is TGCGCCAGCAGCTTGAGTACAGAGGAAAATCAGCCCCAGCATTTT.

This clonotype was seen repeatedly, ten times or more. The chain employs TRBV12-3 or TRBV12-4 and TRBJ2-1; D possibly corresponds to TRBD2 (6 bases). The CDR3 runs 13 residues. The V and J ends lost 2 bases and 12 bases respectively, with 14 bases between them. The CDR3 loop is CASSLRASEPQFF. CDR3 DNA sequence: TGTGCCAGCAGTTTACGGGCTAGCGAACCGCAGTTCTTC.

This clonotype came up many times. The genes are TRBV3-1 and TRBJ1-2; perhaps TRBD1 as D (5 bases). Germline CDR1 is LGHDT and CDR2 is YNNKEL (reference sequence). V shed 0 bases and J shed 5 bases, with 13 bases lying between them. There are 15 residues in the CDR3. The CDR3 sequence: CASSQEYRLGYGYTF. The CDR3 DNA reads as TGTGCCAGCAGCCAAGAATACAGGCTCGGGTATGGCTACACCTTC.

This clonotype was observed at least ten times. J is TRBJ1-4 and V is TRBV12-3 or TRBV12-4; 10 bases line up with TRBD1. The CDR3 is 17 amino acids. V shed 6 bases, J shed 10 bases, and the junction held 17 bases outside the gene matches. This CDR3 reads CASSLLKGQGKELKLFF. In DNA form, the CDR3 reads TGTGCCAGCAGCCTTCTTAAGGGACAGGGGAAGGAGCTAAAACTGTTTTTT.

This clonotype showed up many times. The chain employs TRBV15 and TRBJ1-3, with no clear D. Per germline, CDR1 LNHNV and CDR2 YYDKDF (reference sequence). V was trimmed by 0 bases and J by 3 bases, leaving 12 bases between them. This CDR3 comprises 16 residues. CDR3 amino acids: CATSRDPLGFGNTIYF. CDR3 nucleotide sequence: TGTGCCACCAGCAGAGACCCCCTAGGCTTTGGAAACACCATATATTTT. The entire variable domain, with the rest obtained from reference TRBV15 and TRBJ1-3, is as follows: DAMVIQNPRYQVTQFGKPVTLSCSQTLNHNVMYWYQQKSSQAPKLLFHYYDKDFNNEADTPDNFQSRRPNTSFCFLDIRSPGLGDTAMYLCATSRDPLGFGNTIYFGEGSWLTVV.

A few counts support this clonotype. At one of its ends the junction is not consistent with the germline gene, which may arise from a read error. The genes are TRBV3-1 and TRBJ1-5, with D uncertain. The CDR3 is 15 residues long. The germline V gene encodes CDR1 LGHDT and CDR2 YNNKEL (reference sequence). The CDR3 DNA sequence: TGTGCCAGCAGCCAAGATTCAATTAGCAATCAGCCCCAGCGTTTT. This sequence encodes CASSQDSISNQPQRF.

This clonotype was picked up many times. CDR3 coding DNA: TGTGCCAGCAGTTACTCCCCTGACCGAGCCTACGAGCAGTACGTC. Translated, it gives CASSYSPDRAYEQYV. The rearrangement joins TRBV6-5 to TRBJ2-7; D not resolved. Per the germline V gene, CDR1 is MNHEY and CDR2 is SVGAGI. This CDR3 contains 15 residues. Deletions cut 0 bases from V and 2 bases from J, with 11 bases between.

In this sample, this clonotype turned up a few times. The gene calls are TRBV5-4 and TRBJ2-1; D not certain. Trimming pared 2 bases from V and 3 bases from J, leaving 12 bases between. Germline CDR1 SGHNT, CDR2 YYREEE (reference sequence). The CDR3 runs to 15 residues. The CDR3 sequence is CASSFGYEFYNEQFF. The CDR3 DNA follows: TGTGCCAGCAGCTTTGGCTATGAATTCTACAATGAGCAGTTCTTC.

The sample holds many counts of this clonotype. The genes are TRBV19 and TRBJ1-5, with 10 bases that match TRBD1. With 3 bases clipped from V and 6 bases from J, the junction kept 11 bases outside the gene matches. This CDR3 is built from 17 residues. Germline values: CDR1 LNHDA, CDR2 SQIVND (reference sequence). CDR3 protein: CASSMAQGTGDGQPQHF. CDR3 sequence (DNA): TGTGCCAGTAGTATGGCTCAGGGGACAGGGGATGGTCAGCCCCAGCATTTT.

This clonotype was seen many times. The chain recombines TRBV18 with TRBJ2-1; unclear D gene. This CDR3 is 14 amino acids long. V was trimmed by 0 bases and J by 9 bases, leaving 12 bases between them. Germline CDR1 KGHSH, CDR2 LQKENI. The CDR3, as DNA: TGTGCCAGCTCACCACCGGTCCCGGTGGGTGAGCAGTTCTTC. This encodes CASSPPVPVGEQFF.

The sample holds many counts of this clonotype. The rearrangement uses TRBV12-3 or TRBV12-4 and TRBJ1-3; no firm D call. Between the trimmed V and J ends, which lost 5 bases and 0 bases, there was a span of 11 bases. The CDR3 covers 15 residues. In DNA form, the CDR3 reads TGTGCCAGCAGTGTGTATTACAGCTCTGGAAACACCATATATTTT. This sequence encodes CASSVYYSSGNTIYF.

The chain couples TRBV3-1 to TRBJ2-7; 10 nucleotides match TRBD2. V shed 0 bases, J shed 7 bases, and the junction held 9 bases outside the gene matches. Germline V CDR1 and CDR2: LGHDT, YNNKEL (reference sequence). The CDR3 length is 16 residues. The CDR3 region has the DNA TGTGCCAGCAGCCAAGATACAGCGGGAGGGCCTGGTGAGCAGTACTTC. Protein sequence: CASSQDTAGGPGEQYF.

This clonotype was recorded at least ten times. V gene TRBV10-3 combines with J gene TRBJ1-2, with D uncertain. Germline V lookup: CDR1 ENHRY, CDR2 SYGVKD. Trimming took 6 bases from V and 2 from J, leaving 16 bases between them. CDR3 length: 15 amino acids. The CDR3: CAISSSGALNYGYTF. CDR3 nucleotide sequence: TGTGCCATCAGCTCCTCGGGAGCCCTGAACTATGGCTACACCTTC.

This clonotype was observed many times. The CDR3 DNA follows: TGTGCCAGCAGCCAAGATGCGCCCCGAAGGAGCACCGGGGAGCTGTTTTTT. Residues: CASSQDAPRRSTGELFF. J is TRBJ2-2 and V is TRBV3-1, with D uncertain. Per the germline V gene, CDR1 is LGHDT and CDR2 is YNNKEL (reference sequence). The V end was cut by 0 bases, the J end by 4 bases, with 15 bases between. The CDR3 consists of 17 residues. The full variable domain, rest sourced from reference TRBV3-1 and TRBJ2-2, is DTAVSQTPKYLVTQMGNDKSIKCEQNLGHDTMYWYKQDSKKFLKIMFSYNNKELIINETVPNRFSPKSPDKAHLNLHINSLELGDSAVYFCASSQDAPRRSTGELFFGEGSRLTVL.